The rows below give T cell receptor beta chains drawn from one sample of a study of T-cell memory formation after mild COVID-19. TCRdb reprocessed the 5' RACE reads via MiXCR and lists one record per CDR3 protein. The sample includes over 120,000 distinct CDR3 sequences, under 30% of them seen just once. Material for sequencing was PBMCs or a T cell subset sorted from them (not recorded which). All receptors come from an adult woman who had mild COVID-19 (a few samples of this study predate the infection). Cell type and time point are not known. Each CDR3 is given with its conserved first and last residue. Fields, in order: clone size, V gene, J gene, D gene, CDR3 DNA, CDR3 protein. The D gene is left open where the match is weak. Clone size is shown for a subset of rows, as once, few, many or a class of expanded clone.

few	TRBV6-1	TRBJ2-4	-	TGTGCCGTGGCCAAAAACATTCAGTACTTC	CAVAKNIQYF
few	TRBV9	TRBJ2-7	-	TGTGCCAGCAGCGTAGGTTCCGGGGTGGCCTACGAGCAGTACTTC	CASSVGSGVAYEQYF
-	TRBV10-2	TRBJ1-6	-	TGCGCCAGCAGTGAGTCAGGCAGGAGCTCCTATAATTCACCCCTCCACTTT	CASSESGRSSYNSPLHF
many	TRBV13	TRBJ2-1	TRBD1	TGTGCCAGCAGCTTGAGACAGGGCTCCTACAATGAGCAGTTCTTC	CASSLRQGSYNEQFF
-	TRBV24-1	TRBJ2-2	-	TGTGCCACCAGTGATTTCCGTGGTTCGGGGAGTACCGGGGAGCTGTTTTTT	CATSDFRGSGSTGELFF
-	TRBV29-1	TRBJ1-1	TRBD1	TGCAGCGTTGAGGACAGGGGTGAAGCTTTCTTT	CSVEDRGEAFF
few	TRBV29-1	TRBJ2-1	-	TGCAGCTTTGGGGGGAGCGGTGAGCAGTTCTTC	CSFGGSGEQFF
-	TRBV27	TRBJ1-4	TRBD1	TGTGCCAGCAGAGGACAGGAATTCAATGAAAAACTGTTTTTT	CASRGQEFNEKLFF
few	TRBV7-6	TRBJ2-1	TRBD2	TGTGCCAGCAGCTGGACTAGCGGGGGGCAGGATGAGCAGTTCTTC	CASSWTSGGQDEQFF
few	TRBV7-9	TRBJ1-2	TRBD1	TGTGCCAGCAGCTTAGTGATGGGGACAGCCCCTAGGGGGACTGGCTACACCTTC	CASSLVMGTAPRGTGYTF
few	TRBV9	TRBJ2-1	TRBD2	TGTGCCAGCAGCTCAGAGGGGACGGCGGGAGGGCCCTACAATGAGCAGTTCTTC	CASSSEGTAGGPYNEQFF
-	TRBV29-1	TRBJ1-1	TRBD1	TGCAGCGTCTTACAGGGGGGGACTGAAGCTTTCTTT	CSVLQGGTEAFF
few	TRBV3-1	TRBJ2-3	-	TGTGCCAGCAGCCAAGACCACAGCGATACGCAGTATTTT	CASSQDHSDTQYF
few	TRBV5-6	TRBJ2-6	-	TGTGCCAGCAGCCTGCCATACGTTGCTGGGGCCAACGTCCTGACTTTC	CASSLPYVAGANVLTF
-	TRBV13	TRBJ2-7	-	TGTGCCAGCAGCGCCGAGACCGGGACCGGTTCCTACGAGCAGTACTTC	CASSAETGTGSYEQYF
-	TRBV25-1	TRBJ2-5	-	TGTGCCAGCAGTGAATGGGGGTCGGAGACCCAGTACTTC	CASSEWGSETQYF
-	TRBV12-3/TRBV12-4	TRBJ1-3	-	TGTGCCAGCATACTATCGTCAGGAAACACCATATATTTT	CASILSSGNTIYF
-	TRBV19	TRBJ1-2	-	TGTGCCAGTAGTAGCTTATTCGAGGGGGTCTATGGCTACACCTTC	CASSSLFEGVYGYTF
few	TRBV6-1	TRBJ2-1	-	TGTGCCAGCAGACAACAGTCCCCCTACAATGAGCAGTTCTTC	CASRQQSPYNEQFF
few	TRBV6-5	TRBJ2-3	TRBD2	TGTGCCAGCAGTTACGTCGGGACTAGCGGGGGCGTCCTGGGGCAGTATTTT	CASSYVGTSGGVLGQYF
few	TRBV4-3	TRBJ2-1	-	TGCGCCAGCAGAGGGTCTAGGGACTCCTACAATGAGCAGTTCTTC	CASRGSRDSYNEQFF
-	TRBV6-5	TRBJ1-1	TRBD1	TGTGCCAGCAGTTACTACCCTCGGACAGGGGGCACTGAAGCTTTCTTT	CASSYYPRTGGTEAFF
once	TRBV6-1	TRBJ1-2	-	TGTGCCAGCAGTGAAGGACAGCCTTACTATGGCTACACCTTC	CASSEGQPYYGYTF